A single sample is the source of the 26 T cell receptor beta chains below, sequenced in a study of T-cell memory formation after mild COVID-19. TCRdb processed the 5' RACE reads anew with MiXCR; each CDR3 protein has one entry. The table lists about 400,000 distinct CDR3 sequences, 15% to 20% of them singletons. What was sequenced was PBMCs or a T cell subset sorted from them (not recorded which). These receptor sequences come from a man younger than 30 who had mild COVID-19 (a few samples of this study predate the infection). Cell type and time point are not known.

The V call is TRBV6-2 or TRBV6-3, the J call TRBJ2-7, with D possibly called TRBD1 or TRBD2 (5 bases each). The length of the CDR3 is 13 residues. The V end was cut by 7 bases, the J end by 7 bases, with 17 bases between. CDR1 is MNHEY, CDR2 SVGEGT, per germline. CDR3 sequence reads: CASKRDGPFEQYV. The DNA of the CDR3 is TGTGCCAGCAAACGGGACGGGCCCTTTGAGCAGTACGTC.

CDR3 sequence (DNA): TGCGCCAGCAGCCAGGAGACTAGCGGGGGGGCTTATGAGCAGTTCTTC. Translating it yields CASSQETSGGAYEQFF. The chain uses TRBV5-1 and TRBJ2-1; 14 bases line up with TRBD2. Trimming at V came to 4 bases and at J to 8 bases, leaving 8 bases not matched to a gene. Germline V gives CDR1 SGHRS, CDR2 YFSETQ. The length of the CDR3 is 16 residues.

This chain links TRBV6-5 with TRBJ1-6; D is unresolved. CDR1 is MNHEY, CDR2 SVGAGI, per germline. This CDR3 is 15 amino acids long. V lost 2 bases to trimming and J lost 9 bases, with 14 bases between them. The CDR3 coding sequence is TGTGCCAGCAGTTACGGGCAGATCTCAGGTTCACCCCTCCACTTT. Amino acids: CASSYGQISGSPLHF.

This clonotype has more than one count but fewer than ten. The J gene is TRBJ1-1, the V gene TRBV6-5; 9 bases match TRBD1. This CDR3 is built from 15 residues. Germline assignment: CDR1 MNHEY and CDR2 SVGAGI. V was pared by 2 bases and J by 7 bases, with 8 bases of the junction left unmatched. CDR3 sequence: CASSYGYGTGIEAFF. The CDR3 nucleotides are TGTGCCAGCAGTTACGGATACGGGACAGGGATTGAAGCTTTCTTT.

The table lists this clonotype with a few counts. The rearrangement joins TRBV7-6 to TRBJ1-5, with D possibly TRBD1 on 5 matching bases. The CDR3 has 15 residues. The germline CDR1 and CDR2 sequences are SGHVS and FNYEAQ. Trimming removed 2 bases at V and 4 bases at J, with 12 bases between. CDR3 coding DNA: TGTGCCAGCAGCTTAACCCAGGGATTAAATCAGCCCCAGCATTTT. This encodes CASSLTQGLNQPQHF.

A few counts support this clonotype. J is TRBJ2-3 and V is TRBV5-1; 8 nucleotides agree with TRBD2. Germline V gene lookup returns CDR1 SGHRS and CDR2 YFSETQ. This CDR3 has 15 amino acids. V was pared by 1 base and J by 1 base, with 2 bases of the junction left unmatched. CDR3 sequence reads: CASSLSLAGTDTQYF. CDR3 nucleotide sequence: TGCGCCAGCAGCTTGTCACTAGCGGGCACAGATACGCAGTATTTT.

The J gene is TRBJ1-3, the V gene TRBV4-1, with D unclear. Germline loops: CDR1 MGHRA, CDR2 YSYEKL. CDR3 length: 14 residues. V was cut by 4 bases and J by 0 bases, with 7 bases left in between. The DNA for the CDR3 is TGCGCCAGCAGCCCGATGGGCTCTGGAAACACCATATATTTT. Translated, it gives CASSPMGSGNTIYF.

The chain combines TRBV11-2 with TRBJ1-2; TRBD1 matches 9 bases. In germline, CDR1 is SGHAT, CDR2 FQNNGV. V was clipped by 4 bases and J by 8 bases; unmatched bases: 5. This CDR3 region has 13 residues. The CDR3 region is CASSYGTGLGYTF. CDR3 bases: TGTGCCAGCAGCTACGGGACAGGGCTGGGCTACACCTTC.

Written as DNA, the CDR3 is TGTGCCAGCAGCCCCCGACTCGGGGAGACCCAGTACTTC. Translation: CASSPRLGETQYF. This rearrangement joins TRBV7-6 to TRBJ2-5; no definite D call. The CDR3 runs to 13 residues. Per germline, CDR1 SGHVS and CDR2 FNYEAQ. Trimming left V 5 bases short and J 5 bases short, with 12 bases between.

The chain employs TRBV12-3 or TRBV12-4 and TRBJ2-1; 8 bases are shared with TRBD1. Trimming cost V 7 bases and J 4 bases; bases outside gene matches: 3. The CDR3 loop spans 13 amino acids. The CDR3: CASNRGWYNEQFF. In DNA, the CDR3 is TGTGCCAGCAACAGGGGGTGGTACAATGAGCAGTTCTTC.

This clonotype was seen at least ten times. In nucleotides, the CDR3 is TGTGCCAGCAGTTTTACCGGGACAGCAAACACTGAAGCTTTCTTT. This gives the protein CASSFTGTANTEAFF. The V call is TRBV11-2, the J call TRBJ1-1, with TRBD1 matching over 7 bases. Germline V gives CDR1 SGHAT, CDR2 FQNNGV. V shed 6 bases, J shed 2 bases, and the junction held 9 bases outside the gene matches. The CDR3 runs to 15 residues.

This clonotype was observed a few times. The chain employs TRBV28 and TRBJ1-5; D unclear. Trimming took off 7 bases at V and 5 bases at J, with 12 bases between the two ends. CDR1 is MDHEN and CDR2 is SYDVKM in the germline V gene. The length of the CDR3 is 13 residues. As DNA, the CDR3 is TGTGCCAGCAATTGGGATACAGATCAGCCCCAGCATTTT. Its protein is CASNWDTDQPQHF.

The chain uses TRBV3-1 and TRBJ2-7; the D gene could be TRBD1 or TRBD2 (5 bases each). The V and J ends lost 6 bases and 0 bases respectively, with 12 bases between them. Looked up from germline, CDR1 is LGHDT and CDR2 is YNNKEL (reference sequence). This CDR3 comprises 14 residues. The CDR3 DNA sequence: TGTGCCAGCAGGGTCACAGGACTCTCCTACGAGCAGTACTTC. Translation gives CASRVTGLSYEQYF.

The chain links TRBV20-1 to TRBJ2-7; D not certain. Trimming cost V 0 bases and J 5 bases, with 11 bases left between them. Germline V CDR1 and CDR2: DFQATT, SNEGSKA (reference sequence). This CDR3 is built from 13 residues. In DNA, the CDR3 is TGCAGTGCTAGAGATGCACTTAGTAACGAGCAGTACTTC. Translation: CSARDALSNEQYF.

The chain recombines TRBV20-1 with TRBJ1-2; D uncertain. The ends were cut back, 2 bases at V and 2 bases at J, with 12 bases in the middle. The CDR3 covers 14 residues. Germline CDR1 DFQATT, CDR2 SNEGSKA (reference sequence). DNA of the CDR3: TGCAGTGCTAGACCTTCTGGAGGGAACTATGGCTACACCTTC. This gives the protein CSARPSGGNYGYTF.

This clonotype appeared a few times. The J gene is TRBJ2-5, the V gene TRBV7-6; 10 bases match TRBD1. The V gene end was trimmed by 4 bases and the J gene end by 3 bases; junction bases not matched to a gene: 2. The CDR3 totals 14 residues. CDR1 SGHVS and CDR2 FNYEAQ come from the germline V gene. As DNA, the CDR3 is TGTGCCAGCAGCTCGGGACAGGGGAAAGAGACCCAGTACTTC. This translates into CASSSGQGKETQYF.

The rearrangement joins TRBV9 to TRBJ1-1; D perhaps matches TRBD1 (6 bases). Trimming took 0 bases from V and 2 from J, leaving 11 bases between them. In germline, CDR1 is SGDLS, CDR2 YYNGEE. The CDR3 spans 15 residues. For the CDR3, the DNA is TGTGCCAGCAGCGTAGTGAGGGGGAGTAACACTGAAGCTTTCTTT. Residues: CASSVVRGSNTEAFF.

This clonotype was seen more than once but under ten times. The chain has TRBV20-1 and TRBJ2-1, with D possibly matching TRBD2 (5 bases). Germline V gene data show CDR1 as DFQATT and CDR2 as SNEGSKA (reference sequence). The CDR3 loop spans 15 amino acids. V was pared by 0 bases and J by 9 bases, with 18 bases between. CDR3 DNA sequence: TGCAGTGCTAGAGACCACACTAGAGTCGAAGGTGAGCAGTTCTTC. Amino acids: CSARDHTRVEGEQFF.

There are a few counts of this clonotype. A read error may produce the germline difference seen at one junction end. The V call is TRBV7-7, the J call TRBJ2-2, with TRBD2 identical over 13 bases. This CDR3 has 16 residues. Germline CDR1 is SSHAT and CDR2 is FNYEAQ (reference sequence). In DNA, the CDR3 is TGTGCTAGCAGCTCGACTAGCGGGGGGTACACCGGGGAGCTGTTTTTT. This gives the protein CASSSTSGGYTGELFF.

The table lists this clonotype with a few counts. The CDR3 DNA sequence: TGTGCCAGCAGCCCAGGACTGGTGGGGGGGCCAAACACAGATACGCAGTATTTT. Translating it yields CASSPGLVGGPNTDTQYF. V gene TRBV3-1 combines with J gene TRBJ2-3; tentative D call: TRBD2 (7 bases). The CDR3 extends over 18 amino acids. The V gene lost 4 bases and the J gene lost 2 bases, with 22 bases spanning the gap. CDR1 LGHDT and CDR2 YNNKEL come from the germline V gene (reference sequence).

This chain uses TRBV11-2 with TRBJ2-1, with TRBD2 matching over 9 bases. Losses at the gene ends were 2 bases for V and 0 bases for J; bases not matched to a gene: 8. The CDR3 is 18 residues long. Germline V gene lookup returns CDR1 SGHAT and CDR2 FQNNGV. CDR3 loop: CASSLPASGASSYNEQFF. As DNA, the CDR3 is TGTGCCAGCAGCTTACCAGCTAGCGGGGCCAGCTCCTACAATGAGCAGTTCTTC.

This clonotype occurred many times. V and J are TRBV7-2 and TRBJ2-3, with 11 bases that match TRBD2. V lost 4 bases, J lost 2 bases, and 11 bases stayed unmatched. Germline CDR1 is SGHTA and CDR2 is FQGNSA. The CDR3 loop spans 18 amino acids. The CDR3 protein is CASSSPASGGPDTDTQYF. The CDR3 coding sequence is TGTGCCAGCAGCTCCCCGGCTAGCGGGGGGCCCGACACAGATACGCAGTATTTT.

This clonotype was seen a single time. The rearrangement links TRBV20-1 to TRBJ2-3; 8 bases are a match to TRBD2. The junction had 4 bases not matched to a gene; V was cut back by 2 bases and J by 0 bases. Germline CDR1 reads DFQATT; CDR2 reads SNEGSKA (reference sequence). This CDR3 region has 15 residues. CDR3 DNA sequence: TGCAGTGCTAGAACTGCGGGGGGAAGCACAGATACGCAGTATTTT. Amino acids: CSARTAGGSTDTQYF.

This clonotype was detected ten times or more. The chain recombines TRBV7-9 with TRBJ1-1; D may be TRBD1 (5 bases). The CDR3 length is 13 residues. In germline, CDR1 is SEHNR, CDR2 FQNEAQ (reference sequence). Trimming cost V 6 bases and J 3 bases, with 11 bases left between them. The CDR3 is CASRYEGYTEAFF. CDR3 coding DNA: TGTGCCAGCAGATATGAGGGGTACACTGAAGCTTTCTTT.

The table lists this clonotype with a few counts. The CDR3 nucleotides read TGTGCCAGCAGCCAAGTTGCAGGGGTGAATTCACCCCTCCACTTT. Translation gives CASSQVAGVNSPLHF. This chain links TRBV14 with TRBJ1-6, with D possibly being TRBD1 (6 bases). V lost 1 base and J 7 bases, leaving 11 bases between the germline ends. This CDR3 contains 15 residues. The V gene's germline CDR1 is SGHDN and CDR2 FVKESK.

The chain combines TRBV7-2 with TRBJ1-6; no reliable D call. Germline V gene lookup returns CDR1 SGHTA and CDR2 FQGNSA. The CDR3 is 14 residues long. Trimming took off 1 base at V and 10 bases at J, with 11 bases between the two ends. CDR3 coding DNA: TGTGCCAGCAGCTTAGAAGGTCTAAGCTCACCCCTCCACTTT. Its translation is CASSLEGLSSPLHF.